Given below is one TCR beta chain in context. Its antigen is as yet unknown. The data originate from a study of T cell responses to AZD1222 COVID-19 vaccine. Here immunoSEQ multiplex PCR was the method, and the copy in TCRdb shows in-frame clones only, minus some. The profile covers around 150,000 clones, with just over 90% appearing a single time and 1.9% taken by the ten largest. Study-wide points: CD4 TCRs associated with vaccination spanned spike, dominating at 160-218 and 743-854. Clonal diversity was possibly underestimated; the donors were predominantly white British and more often female.

CDR1 is MNHNY and CDR2 is SVGAGI in the germline V gene (reference sequence). Losses at the gene ends were 2 bases for V and 2 bases for J; bases not matched to a gene: 3. The CDR3 sequence is 14 residues long. The sequence derives from an adult who received the AZD1222 COVID-19 vaccine. Source: peripheral blood, taken 28 days after the second AZD1222 dose. The V gene is TRBV6-6, the J gene TRBJ2-7; 7 bases align to TRBD1. The CDR3 region has the DNA TGTGCCAGCAGTTACGGGGACAGTCCCTACGAGCAGTACTTC. Translating gives CASSYGDSPYEQYF.